A single sample is the source of the 7 T cell receptor beta chains below, sequenced in a study of OX40 agonist ivuxolimab in advanced cancers. TCRdb's copy holds only in-frame clones and misses some; the assay was immunoSEQ multiplex PCR. This repertoire shows about 69,000 clones, around 89% found once; its top ten account for about 10%. The sample in question was CD4+ or CD8+ T cells sorted from blood, obtained in a trial of the OX40 agonist ivuxolimab. All receptors come from an adult with an advanced solid tumor such as melanoma, head and neck, liver or kidney cancer.

The CDR3 region has the DNA TGTGCCTGGAGCGGGACAGGGGCCACCGGGGAGCTGTTTTTT. Translation: CAWSGTGATGELFF. This chain uses TRBV30 with TRBJ2-2; 10 nucleotides align to TRBD1. Germline V gene data show CDR1 as GTSNPN and CDR2 as SVGIG (reference sequence). J was trimmed by 4 bases and V by 3 bases; bases with no gene match: 2. The CDR3 contains 14 residues.

This clone was detected only a few times. CDR3 in amino acids: CASSETGGNQPQHF. CDR3 coding DNA: TGCGCCAGCAGTGAAACAGGGGGAAATCAGCCCCAGCATTTT. The chain links TRBV10-2 to TRBJ1-5; 8 bases align to TRBD1. The CDR3 sequence is 14 residues long. V dropped 3 bases and J dropped 4; count of bases not matched to a gene: 2. Germline assignment: CDR1 WSHSY and CDR2 SAAADI.

This chain joins TRBV2 and TRBJ1-1, with 9 bases fitting TRBD1. The V gene's germline CDR1 is SNHLY and CDR2 FYNNEI. With 6 bases clipped from V and 5 bases from J, the junction kept 10 bases outside the gene matches. The CDR3 contains 15 residues. CDR3 sequence reads: CASRTGTGKGTEAFF. As DNA, the CDR3 is TGTGCCAGCAGAACCGGGACAGGGAAGGGGACTGAAGCTTTCTTT.

The V and J genes are TRBV9 and TRBJ2-1; 7 nucleotides line up with TRBD2. The CDR3 sequence is 16 residues long. In germline, CDR1 is SGDLS, CDR2 YYNGEE. V trimming: 5 bases; J trimming: 4 bases; junction bases outside the gene matches: 12. In DNA, the CDR3 is TGTGCCAGCAGTGGTCGAGATAGCGGGCTATACAATGAGCAGTTCTTC. As protein: CASSGRDSGLYNEQFF.

The gene calls are TRBV19 and TRBJ2-1; maybe TRBD1 (6 bases). V gave up 0 bases and J gave up 7 bases, with 16 bases separating them. The CDR3 runs to 16 residues. The germline gives CDR1 LNHDA, CDR2 SQIVND (reference sequence). CDR3 loop: CASSIESVQGRNEQFF. The CDR3 DNA reads TGTGCCAGTAGTATAGAATCTGTTCAGGGGCGGAATGAGCAGTTCTTC.

The rearrangement links TRBV19 to TRBJ2-3; D is possibly TRBD1 (5 bases). The germline gives CDR1 LNHDA, CDR2 SQIVND (reference sequence). The ends were cut back, 2 bases at V and 4 bases at J, with 10 bases in the middle. The CDR3 consists of 14 residues. The CDR3 reads CASSIQGVSDTQYF. The CDR3 DNA reads TGTGCCAGTAGTATACAGGGTGTGTCAGATACGCAGTATTTT. The full variable domain, rest sourced from reference TRBV19 and TRBJ2-3, is DGGITQSPKYLFRKEGQNVTLSCEQNLNHDAMYWYRQDPGQGLRLIYYSQIVNDFQKGDIAEGYSVSREKKESFPLTVTSAQKNPTAFYLCASSIQGVSDTQYFGPGTRLTVL.

V is TRBV10-3 and J is TRBJ1-5, with 7 bases identical to TRBD1. Germline assignment: CDR1 ENHRY and CDR2 SYGVKD. The V gene end was trimmed by 3 bases and the J gene end by 1 base; junction bases not matched to a gene: 0. The CDR3 sequence is 14 residues long. In DNA, the CDR3 is TGTGCCATCAGTGACAGGGGGAGCAATCAGCCCCAGCATTTT. This gives the protein CAISDRGSNQPQHF.